These T cell receptor beta chains were read from a single sample in a study of T-cell memory formation after mild COVID-19. TCRdb ran MiXCR on the 5' RACE reads and lists one entry per CDR3 protein. The data contain 50,000 or so distinct CDR3 sequences, 9.3% of them singletons. Specimen: PBMCs or a T cell subset sorted from them (not recorded which). These receptors all come from an adult woman who had mild COVID-19 (a few samples of this study predate the infection). Cell type and time point are not known. CDR3s include the opening cysteine and the closing phenylalanine or tryptophan.

TRBJ1-5 | TRBV5-1 | CASSLVPDGNQPQHF
TRBJ2-2 | TRBV7-6 | CASSLRDPGSTGAGELFF
TRBJ2-7 | TRBV7-2 | CASSLGAGSSYEQYF
TRBJ2-1 | TRBV4-3 | CASSQDLSGYNEQFF
TRBJ2-7 | TRBV9 | CASSVGQGATYEQYF
TRBJ1-5 | TRBV20-1 | CSARADRANQPQHF
TRBJ1-6 | TRBV14 | CASSQAGGLSSPLHF
TRBJ2-3 | TRBV7-9 | CASSPDSFTPDTQYF
TRBJ1-6 | TRBV4-1 | CASSQWALNNSPLHF
TRBJ2-7 | TRBV29-1 | CSVVNRFSSYEQYF
TRBJ2-3 | TRBV7-9 | CASSPIGGEGRDTQYF
TRBJ2-5 | TRBV20-1 | CSAKGRQETQYF
TRBJ2-2 | TRBV14 | CASRRAGTGSIGELFF
TRBJ2-5 | TRBV7-2 | CASSPGLAQETQYF
TRBJ2-1 | TRBV11-2 | CASSLDRSPGLAGERVGYNEQFF
TRBJ1-1 | TRBV6-6 | CASSYSKGGRTEAFF
TRBJ2-3 | TRBV24-1 | CATSDPGLAATDTQYF
TRBJ1-2 | TRBV12-3/TRBV12-4 | CASSLSNNYGYTF
TRBJ2-7 | TRBV5-1 | CASSRDRAYEQYF
TRBJ2-1 | TRBV18 | CASSPQTGTDPYNEQFF
TRBJ2-3 | TRBV20-1 | CSAQSPRGLGREGGTDTQYF
TRBJ1-1 | TRBV19 | CASRGQDTEAFF
TRBJ2-7 | TRBV20-1 | CSARDSRAEQYF
TRBJ2-7 | TRBV20-1 | CSAIGGSGYEQYF
TRBJ2-5 | TRBV10-3 | CAISELSGTPKETQYF
TRBJ2-2 | TRBV9 | CASSLLGQGTNTGELFF
TRBJ1-5 | TRBV18 | CASSPGTDMFGNQPQHF
TRBJ2-5 | TRBV7-2 | CASSLGHRISQETQYF
TRBJ1-6 | TRBV27 | CASSFGQSSYNSPLHF
TRBJ2-1 | TRBV6-2/TRBV6-3 | CASSYMGGSYNEQFF
TRBJ1-2 | TRBV12-3/TRBV12-4 | CASSLQGGYGYTF
TRBJ1-2 | TRBV12-3/TRBV12-4 | CASSLDPGTGGYTF
TRBJ2-1 | TRBV7-2 | CASSPRGHEQFF
TRBJ2-1 | TRBV29-1 | CSVAVTGVNEQFF
TRBJ1-2 | TRBV12-3/TRBV12-4 | CASSFPGQDRGYTF
TRBJ2-1 | TRBV15 | CATSRTGSREFF
TRBJ1-5 | TRBV10-2 | CASGPGDQPQHF
TRBJ2-3 | TRBV12-3/TRBV12-4 | CASSLRTRSGPDTQYF
TRBJ2-7 | TRBV5-1 | CASSLEGTAAYEQYF
TRBJ2-7 | TRBV13 | CASSFGTEGYEQYF
TRBJ1-2 | TRBV3-1 | CASSQEDQRGDYGYTF
TRBJ1-2 | TRBV5-1 | CASTPEGNYGYTF
TRBJ1-2 | TRBV6-5 | CASSYSGRPNYGYTF